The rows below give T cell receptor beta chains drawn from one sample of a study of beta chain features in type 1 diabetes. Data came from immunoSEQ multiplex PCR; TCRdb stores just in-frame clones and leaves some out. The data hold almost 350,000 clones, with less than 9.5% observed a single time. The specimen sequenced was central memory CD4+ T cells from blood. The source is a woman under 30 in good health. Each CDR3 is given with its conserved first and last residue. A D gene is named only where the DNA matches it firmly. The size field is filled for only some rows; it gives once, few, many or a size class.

CDR3 protein: CASSVTKGLEGKDTQYF
CDR3 DNA: TGTGCCAGCAGCGTAACGAAGGGACTAGAGGGGAAAGATACGCAGTATTTT
J gene: TRBJ2-3
clone size: .
V gene: TRBV9
D gene: TRBD2

CDR3 protein: CASSQVGDRAWSYTF
CDR3 DNA: TGTGCCAGCAGCCAAGTCGGGGACAGAGCTTGGAGCTACACCTTC
J gene: TRBJ1-2
clone size: few
V gene: TRBV14
D gene: TRBD1

CDR3 protein: CASSTLGRGDYGYTF
CDR3 DNA: TGTGCCAGTAGTACCCTCGGTCGGGGGGACTATGGCTACACCTTC
J gene: TRBJ1-2
clone size: .
V gene: TRBV19
D gene: .

CDR3 protein: CASWGGYTEAFF
CDR3 DNA: TGTGCCAGCTGGGGGGGCTACACTGAAGCTTTCTTT
J gene: TRBJ1-1
clone size: few
V gene: TRBV6-5
D gene: .

CDR3 protein: CASRLQDRGHYGYTF
CDR3 DNA: TGTGCCAGCAGACTCCAGGACAGGGGGCATTATGGCTACACCTTC
J gene: TRBJ1-2
clone size: few
V gene: TRBV9
D gene: TRBD1

CDR3 protein: CASSSQGHRTGELFF
CDR3 DNA: TGTGCCAGCAGTTCGCAGGGTCATCGCACCGGGGAGCTGTTTTTT
J gene: TRBJ2-2
clone size: few
V gene: TRBV28
D gene: .

CDR3 protein: CATSLSGNTGELFF
CDR3 DNA: TGTGCCACCTCTCTTTCCGGGAACACCGGGGAGCTGTTTTTT
J gene: TRBJ2-2
clone size: .
V gene: TRBV15
D gene: .

CDR3 protein: CASSLNQGSKNIQYF
CDR3 DNA: TGTGCCAGCAGTTTAAACCAGGGGTCCAAAAACATTCAGTACTTC
J gene: TRBJ2-4
clone size: few
V gene: TRBV28
D gene: .

CDR3 protein: CASSYSGRAAGNEQFF
CDR3 DNA: TGTGCCAGCAGCTATAGCGGGAGGGCCGCGGGCAATGAGCAGTTCTTC
J gene: TRBJ2-1
clone size: .
V gene: TRBV7-9
D gene: TRBD2

CDR3 protein: CASSQPPPEQAKNIQYF
CDR3 DNA: TGTGCCAGCAGCCAACCCCCGCCAGAGCAAGCCAAAAACATTCAGTACTTC
J gene: TRBJ2-4
clone size: .
V gene: TRBV14
D gene: .

CDR3 protein: CASSLVGTRGTGELFF
CDR3 DNA: TGTGCCAGCAGCTTAGTAGGGACAAGGGGCACCGGGGAGCTGTTTTTT
J gene: TRBJ2-2
clone size: .
V gene: TRBV7-3
D gene: .

CDR3 protein: CASSRTSVVWDTQYF
CDR3 DNA: TGTGCCAGTAGTAGGACTAGCGTGGTTTGGGATACGCAGTATTTT
J gene: TRBJ2-3
clone size: few
V gene: TRBV19
D gene: TRBD2

CDR3 protein: CASTTTSQETQYF
CDR3 DNA: TGTGCCAGCACCACTACCAGCCAAGAGACCCAGTACTTC
J gene: TRBJ2-5
clone size: few
V gene: TRBV6-1
D gene: .

CDR3 protein: CASRGRRYEKLFF
CDR3 DNA: TGTGCCAGCAGGGGTAGGAGATATGAAAAACTGTTTTTT
J gene: TRBJ1-4
clone size: .
V gene: TRBV28
D gene: .

CDR3 protein: CTVVSASYNEQFF
CDR3 DNA: TGCACCGTGGTGTCGGCCTCCTACAATGAGCAGTTCTTC
J gene: TRBJ2-1
clone size: many
V gene: TRBV29-1
D gene: .

CDR3 protein: CASSLAGASGYEQYF
CDR3 DNA: TGTGCCAGCAGCTTAGCGGGGGCTAGCGGCTACGAGCAGTACTTC
J gene: TRBJ2-7
clone size: .
V gene: TRBV7-2
D gene: .

CDR3 protein: CASSETGQGVYEQYF
CDR3 DNA: TGTGCCAGCAGTGAGACGGGACAGGGTGTCTACGAGCAGTACTTC
J gene: TRBJ2-7
clone size: few
V gene: TRBV6-1
D gene: TRBD1

CDR3 protein: CASSKGQGDVNEQFF
CDR3 DNA: TGTGCCAGTAGTAAAGGACAGGGAGATGTGAATGAGCAGTTCTTC
J gene: TRBJ2-1
clone size: few
V gene: TRBV19
D gene: TRBD1

CDR3 protein: CASSWTSGRAQYF
CDR3 DNA: TGTGCCAGCAGCTGGACTAGCGGGAGGGCCCAGTACTTC
J gene: TRBJ2-5
clone size: many
V gene: TRBV7-2
D gene: TRBD2

CDR3 protein: CASCGSGGRTDTQYF
CDR3 DNA: TGTGCCAGCTGCGGGAGCGGGGGCCGCACAGATACGCAGTATTTT
J gene: TRBJ2-3
clone size: many
V gene: TRBV6-5
D gene: TRBD2

CDR3 protein: CASSFGGSYEQYF
CDR3 DNA: TGCGCCAGCAGCTTCGGAGGTTCCTACGAGCAGTACTTC
J gene: TRBJ2-7
clone size: few
V gene: TRBV5-1
D gene: .

CDR3 protein: CASSSYTGANVLTF
CDR3 DNA: TGTGCCAGCAGCTCCTATACGGGGGCCAACGTCCTGACTTTC
J gene: TRBJ2-6
clone size: many
V gene: TRBV7-6
D gene: .

CDR3 protein: CASSPRRGGGYTF
CDR3 DNA: TGTGCCAGCAGCCCCCGGAGGGGGGGAGGCTACACCTTC
J gene: TRBJ1-2
clone size: .
V gene: TRBV7-3
D gene: .

CDR3 protein: CASSPGQGLTGANVLTF
CDR3 DNA: TGTGCCAGCAGCCCTGGACAGGGTTTGACTGGGGCCAACGTCCTGACTTTC
J gene: TRBJ2-6
clone size: .
V gene: TRBV9
D gene: TRBD1

CDR3 protein: CASSYSRTQGEAFF
CDR3 DNA: TGTGCCAGCAGTTACTCGAGGACGCAGGGGGAAGCTTTCTTT
J gene: TRBJ1-1
clone size: few
V gene: TRBV6-5
D gene: .

CDR3 protein: CASSLPVETQYF
CDR3 DNA: TGTGCCAGCAGCTTACCGGTGGAGACCCAGTACTTC
J gene: TRBJ2-5
clone size: .
V gene: TRBV7-2
D gene: .

CDR3 protein: CASSLAPRQGKELFF
CDR3 DNA: TGTGCCAGCAGCTTGGCTCCTCGACAGGGGAAGGAGCTGTTTTTT
J gene: TRBJ2-2
clone size: many
V gene: TRBV11-1
D gene: TRBD1

CDR3 protein: CASSEYVSSGVPFEQYF
CDR3 DNA: TGTGCCAGCAGTGAATATGTTTCTAGCGGGGTCCCTTTCGAGCAGTACTTC
J gene: TRBJ2-7
clone size: .
V gene: TRBV25-1
D gene: TRBD2

CDR3 protein: CASSYPWNYGTWDQPQHF
CDR3 DNA: TGTGCCAGCAGTTACCCTTGGAATTACGGGACCTGGGATCAGCCCCAGCATTTT
J gene: TRBJ1-5
clone size: few
V gene: TRBV27
D gene: .

CDR3 protein: CASSQRAGQETQYF
CDR3 DNA: TGCGCCAGCAGCCAGAGAGCGGGCCAAGAGACCCAGTACTTC
J gene: TRBJ2-5
clone size: .
V gene: TRBV4-3
D gene: .

CDR3 protein: CASSLAGGPVKNIQYF
CDR3 DNA: TGTGCCAGCAGCTTGGCGGGAGGGCCTGTCAAAAACATTCAGTACTTC
J gene: TRBJ2-4
clone size: few
V gene: TRBV5-4
D gene: TRBD2

CDR3 protein: CASSFGGTGRRETQYF
CDR3 DNA: TGTGCCAGCAGCTTTGGCGGGACAGGGAGGAGAGAGACCCAGTACTTC
J gene: TRBJ2-5
clone size: few
V gene: TRBV11-2
D gene: TRBD1

CDR3 protein: CASSLYPPGWGAFF
CDR3 DNA: TGTGCCAGCAGCTTATACCCGCCAGGGTGGGGAGCTTTCTTT
J gene: TRBJ1-1
clone size: .
V gene: TRBV7-6
D gene: .

CDR3 protein: CSAYRGETQYF
CDR3 DNA: TGCAGTGCTTACAGGGGAGAGACCCAGTACTTC
J gene: TRBJ2-5
clone size: many
V gene: TRBV20-1
D gene: TRBD1

CDR3 protein: CASSPPNLVDTQYF
CDR3 DNA: TGTGCCAGCTCACCACCTAACCTAGTAGATACGCAGTATTTT
J gene: TRBJ2-3
clone size: .
V gene: TRBV18
D gene: .

CDR3 protein: CASSLEATSGIFEQFF
CDR3 DNA: TGTGCCAGCAGCTTAGAAGCGACTAGCGGGATCTTTGAGCAGTTCTTC
J gene: TRBJ2-1
clone size: few
V gene: TRBV11-1
D gene: TRBD2

CDR3 protein: CASSRNRDMQFF
CDR3 DNA: TGTGCCAGCAGCCGAAACAGGGACATGCAGTTCTTC
J gene: TRBJ2-1
clone size: .
V gene: TRBV11-2
D gene: .

CDR3 protein: CASTLEPPSYNEQFF
CDR3 DNA: TGTGCCAGCACCTTAGAGCCCCCATCCTACAATGAGCAGTTCTTC
J gene: TRBJ2-1
clone size: .
V gene: TRBV7-2
D gene: .

CDR3 protein: CASSDRRSSYNEQFF
CDR3 DNA: TGTGCCAGCAGTGATCGCCGGAGCTCCTACAATGAGCAGTTCTTC
J gene: TRBJ2-1
clone size: few
V gene: TRBV6-1
D gene: .

CDR3 protein: CASSPDWEPGNTIYF
CDR3 DNA: TGTGCCAGCAGCCCCGATTGGGAGCCTGGAAACACCATATATTTT
J gene: TRBJ1-3
clone size: .
V gene: TRBV7-8
D gene: .

CDR3 protein: CSVVWPRTEAFF
CDR3 DNA: TGCAGCGTCGTTTGGCCTCGCACTGAAGCTTTCTTT
J gene: TRBJ1-1
clone size: few
V gene: TRBV29-1
D gene: .

CDR3 protein: CASSDNRDTGLFF
CDR3 DNA: TGTGCCAGCAGCGACAACCGGGACACGGGCTTGTTCTTC
J gene: TRBJ2-1
clone size: .
V gene: TRBV11-1
D gene: .

CDR3 protein: CASSMLDTEAFF
CDR3 DNA: TGTGCCAGTAGTATGTTGGACACTGAAGCTTTCTTT
J gene: TRBJ1-1
clone size: .
V gene: TRBV19
D gene: .

CDR3 protein: CASGQGSQETQYF
CDR3 DNA: TGTGCCAGTGGACAGGGGAGTCAAGAGACCCAGTACTTC
J gene: TRBJ2-5
clone size: few
V gene: TRBV18
D gene: TRBD1

CDR3 protein: CASSDRGTNYGYTF
CDR3 DNA: TGTGCCAGCAGTGACAGGGGCACCAACTATGGCTACACCTTC
J gene: TRBJ1-2
clone size: few
V gene: TRBV10-3
D gene: TRBD1

CDR3 protein: CASSERSGTLAGYTF
CDR3 DNA: TGCGCCAGCAGCGAGAGATCCGGGACGCTCGCTGGCTACACCTTC
J gene: TRBJ1-2
clone size: .
V gene: TRBV5-1
D gene: .

CDR3 protein: CATSPNRAGAGGGELFF
CDR3 DNA: TGTGCCACCAGCCCAAACCGGGCAGGGGCAGGGGGCGGGGAGCTGTTTTTT
J gene: TRBJ2-2
clone size: few
V gene: TRBV15
D gene: TRBD1

CDR3 protein: CASSLVQLAAGTQYF
CDR3 DNA: TGTGCCAGCAGCTTAGTTCAACTAGCGGCTGGGACCCAGTACTTC
J gene: TRBJ2-5
clone size: .
V gene: TRBV7-8
D gene: TRBD2

CDR3 protein: CASSTSSGPLGTYEQYF
CDR3 DNA: TGTGCCAGCAGTACCTCCTCCGGGCCCCTCGGAACCTACGAGCAGTACTTC
J gene: TRBJ2-7
clone size: few
V gene: TRBV28
D gene: .

CDR3 protein: CASSPYFSVSSYNEQFF
CDR3 DNA: TGTGCCAGCAGTCCCTACTTTAGCGTCAGCTCCTACAATGAGCAGTTCTTC
J gene: TRBJ2-1
clone size: few
V gene: TRBV28
D gene: .

CDR3 protein: CASTTGTTGSTEQFF
CDR3 DNA: TGTGCCAGCACGACTGGGACTACCGGGAGTACTGAGCAGTTCTTC
J gene: TRBJ2-1
clone size: .
V gene: TRBV19
D gene: TRBD2

CDR3 protein: CASSKGQGLGNEQFF
CDR3 DNA: TGTGCCAGCAGTAAAGGACAGGGGTTAGGGAATGAGCAGTTCTTC
J gene: TRBJ2-1
clone size: few
V gene: TRBV2
D gene: TRBD1

CDR3 protein: CASSPTTGDNQPQHF
CDR3 DNA: TGCGCCAGCAGCCCAACGACAGGGGACAATCAGCCCCAGCATTTT
J gene: TRBJ1-5
clone size: few
V gene: TRBV5-1
D gene: TRBD1

CDR3 protein: CASSFTLDPRAGELFF
CDR3 DNA: TGCGCCAGCAGCTTTACACTGGACCCCAGGGCCGGGGAGCTGTTTTTT
J gene: TRBJ2-2
clone size: few
V gene: TRBV5-1
D gene: .

CDR3 protein: CASSPGAWTEIYEQYF
CDR3 DNA: TGTGCCAGCAGCCCCGGGGCCTGGACAGAGATCTACGAGCAGTACTTC
J gene: TRBJ2-7
clone size: few
V gene: TRBV7-9
D gene: .

CDR3 protein: CASSSTGTATYEQYF
CDR3 DNA: TGTGCCAGCAGCTCAACCGGGACGGCAACCTACGAGCAGTACTTC
J gene: TRBJ2-7
clone size: many
V gene: TRBV11-2
D gene: .

CDR3 protein: CASSLSPGPGREQYF
CDR3 DNA: TGTGCCAGCAGCTTAAGTCCGGGGCCGGGGCGCGAGCAGTACTTC
J gene: TRBJ2-7
clone size: few
V gene: TRBV7-8
D gene: .

CDR3 protein: CASSPGAGNEQYF
CDR3 DNA: TGTGCCAGCAGCCCGGGGGCAGGGAACGAGCAGTACTTC
J gene: TRBJ2-7
clone size: few
V gene: TRBV7-3
D gene: .

CDR3 protein: CASRDDRSNEKLFF
CDR3 DNA: TGTGCCAGCAGGGACGACAGGAGTAATGAAAAACTGTTTTTT
J gene: TRBJ1-4
clone size: .
V gene: TRBV25-1
D gene: .

CDR3 protein: CASSKAGSSYEQYF
CDR3 DNA: TGCGCCAGCAGCAAGGCAGGGTCCTCGTACGAGCAGTACTTC
J gene: TRBJ2-7
clone size: few
V gene: TRBV4-3
D gene: .